These 15 T cell receptor beta chains were all obtained from the same sample, sequenced in a study of cytomegalovirus exposure and HLA in healthy donors (dated by TCRdb to the late 2010s). The library was generated by the immunoSEQ multiplex PCR assay. Held by TCRdb, this immuneACCESS table contains in-frame sequences only and omits some clones. Under half of the omission traces to an unresolved V gene where checked; the cause of the rest is unknown. The sample table lists 250,000 to 400,000 clones, approximately 85% of them with a count of one. Roughly 0.96% of the sample lies in the top ten. Sequencing used PBMCs. These receptors originate from a man aged 25-40 years in good health and CMV-seronegative.

The chain has TRBV6-6 and TRBJ1-2; 7 positions agree with TRBD1. The CDR3 totals 12 residues. Germline CDR1 MNHNY, CDR2 SVGAGI (reference sequence). J was trimmed by 7 bases and V by 4 bases; bases with no gene match: 3. The DNA of the CDR3 is TGTGCCAGCAGTTTAGGGGGCCGTGGCTACACCTTC. Protein product: CASSLGGRGYTF.

The V call is TRBV27, the J call TRBJ2-3; tentative D call: TRBD2 (5 bases). Germline loops: CDR1 MNHEY, CDR2 SMNVEV (reference sequence). The CDR3 runs to 16 residues. The V gene lost 4 bases and the J gene lost 0 bases, with 14 bases spanning the gap. The CDR3 loop is CASSSSAVASTDTQYF. The CDR3 DNA follows: TGTGCCAGCAGTTCCTCAGCGGTCGCTAGCACAGATACGCAGTATTTT.

This clone was observed a single time. V is TRBV27 and J is TRBJ1-1, with D perhaps TRBD1 (5 bases). This CDR3 has 14 residues. The V end lost 6 bases, the J end lost 10 bases, and 21 bases lay between the germline ends. In germline, CDR1 is MNHEY, CDR2 SMNVEV (reference sequence). CDR3 sequence (DNA): TGTGCCAGCAGGCCTACAGGCTTAGCCCGCCGAGCTTTCTTT. Translation: CASRPTGLARRAFF.

This clone was detected only once. This chain joins TRBV13 and TRBJ2-1; perhaps TRBD2 as D (6 bases). Trimming removed 5 bases at V and 7 bases at J, with 12 bases between. The CDR3 loop spans 13 amino acids. Per the germline V gene, CDR1 is PRHDT and CDR2 is FYEKMQ (reference sequence). CDR3 loop: CASSRDWGNEQFF. CDR3 DNA: TGTGCCAGCAGCCGGGACTGGGGAAATGAGCAGTTCTTC.

The chain uses TRBV15 and TRBJ2-2; TRBD1 is a possible D gene (6 bases). The CDR3 is made up of 16 amino acids. Germline CDR1 LNHNV, CDR2 YYDKDF (reference sequence). V was shortened by 1 base and J by 4 bases, with 13 bases between the two germline ends. CDR3 region: CATSRGGGPSTGELFF. In DNA form, the CDR3 reads TGTGCCACCAGCAGAGGAGGGGGACCGAGCACCGGGGAGCTGTTTTTT. Together with reference TRBV15 and TRBJ2-2, the CDR3 gives the full variable domain: DAMVIQNPRYQVTQFGKPVTLSCSQTLNHNVMYWYQQKSSQAPKLLFHYYDKDFNNEADTPDNFQSRRPNTSFCFLDIRSPGLGDTAMYLCATSRGGGPSTGELFFGEGSRLTVL.

The genes are TRBV27 and TRBJ2-2; possibly TRBD2 for D (5 bases). The CDR3 length is 16 residues. Germline assignment: CDR1 MNHEY and CDR2 SMNVEV (reference sequence). V was pared by 8 bases and J by 4 bases, with 20 bases between. The CDR3, as DNA: TGTGCCAGCGGGCCCCCCAGGTACAGCGGCACCGGGGAGCTGTTTTTT. Its translation is CASGPPRYSGTGELFF.

The V call is TRBV6-5, the J call TRBJ2-7; D not resolved. Trimming took off 7 bases at V and 3 bases at J, with 7 bases between the two ends. The germline V gene has CDR1 MNHEY and CDR2 SVGAGI. The CDR3 consists of 11 residues. CDR3 DNA sequence: TGTGCCAGCACCCAAAACTACGAGCAGTACTTC. This codes for CASTQNYEQYF.

The chain joins TRBV5-4 to TRBJ1-5; 8 bases line up with TRBD1. The CDR3 loop spans 14 amino acids. CDR1 is SGHNT, CDR2 YYREEE, per germline (reference sequence). With 4 bases clipped from V and 7 bases from J, the junction kept 7 bases outside the gene matches. The CDR3 here is CASSAQGERQPQHF. CDR3 in DNA: TGTGCCAGCAGCGCACAGGGGGAACGACAGCCCCAGCATTTT.

The chain combines TRBV5-1 with TRBJ2-5; D unclear. The CDR3 covers 12 residues. V dropped 2 bases and J dropped 5 bases, with 7 bases sitting between them. Germline V gives CDR1 SGHRS, CDR2 YFSETQ. In nucleotides, the CDR3 is TGCGCCAGCAGCTTAATTGAGGAGACCCAGTACTTC. This translates into CASSLIEETQYF.

This chain links TRBV5-5 with TRBJ2-7, with 9 bases that match TRBD1. V shed 3 bases and J 0 bases; nucleotides not matched to a gene: 19. The CDR3 is 20 amino acids. Per germline, CDR1 SGHKS and CDR2 YYEKEE (reference sequence). The CDR3 region has the DNA TGTGCCAGCAGCTCGGGACAGGGAAGTTCGAGGCGGGTAAACTCCTACGAGCAGTACTTC. It translates to CASSSGQGSSRRVNSYEQYF.

The chain uses TRBV7-9 and TRBJ2-1, with 14 bases that match TRBD2. Germline V gene sequence: CDR1 SEHNR, CDR2 FQNEAQ (reference sequence). Losses at the gene ends were 0 bases for V and 4 bases for J; bases not matched to a gene: 5. CDR3 length: 18 amino acids. CDR3 sequence (DNA): TGTGCCAGCAGCTTAGCGCGAGGGACTAGCGGGGGATACAATGAGCAGTTCTTC. Its protein is CASSLARGTSGGYNEQFF.

The rearrangement links TRBV4-3 to TRBJ2-1; TRBD1 is a possible D gene (6 bases). CDR1 is LGHNA, CDR2 YSLEER, per germline. Trimming cost V 0 bases and J 2 bases, with 11 bases left between them. This CDR3 is 16 amino acids long. This CDR3 is CASSQDTGTTYNEQFF. Written as DNA, the CDR3 is TGCGCCAGCAGCCAAGATACAGGGACAACCTACAATGAGCAGTTCTTC.

This clone was seen a single time. This chain uses TRBV5-1 with TRBJ2-4; 9 bases line up with TRBD1. CDR1 and CDR2 from the germline V gene are SGHRS and YFSETQ. This CDR3 spans 14 amino acids. With 3 bases clipped from V and 8 bases from J, the junction kept 6 bases outside the gene matches. The CDR3 coding sequence is TGCGCCAGCAGCTCGGGACAGGGAATAGACATTCAGTACTTC. Translation: CASSSGQGIDIQYF.

The chain couples TRBV7-2 to TRBJ1-4; 7 bases match TRBD1. The junction had 5 bases not matched to a gene; V was cut back by 3 bases and J by 7 bases. Germline CDR1 reads SGHTA; CDR2 reads FQGNSA. This CDR3 spans 14 amino acids. DNA for the CDR3: TGTGCCAGCAGCTTTAGGGGGCTTGGTGAAAAACTGTTTTTT. Amino acids: CASSFRGLGEKLFF.

The J gene is TRBJ1-6, the V gene TRBV7-8; 7 bases match TRBD1. The J segment lost 8 bases and the V segment lost 5 bases, leaving 9 bases of the junction unmatched. This CDR3 is 15 amino acids long. The germline CDR1 and CDR2 sequences are SGHVS and FQNEAQ. The CDR3 protein is CASSPKQGMHSPLHF. In DNA form, the CDR3 reads TGTGCCAGCAGCCCAAAACAGGGGATGCATTCACCCCTCCACTTT.